One and the same sample provided the 4 T cell receptor beta chains below, sequenced in a study of CD8+ T cells in alopecia areata. Sample treatment: oral pan-JAK inhibitor, 5-10 mg twice daily. RNA was extracted and reverse transcribed into cDNA as the sequencing template. Using immunoSEQ multiplex PCR, the repertoire was profiled, and TCRdb retains in-frame clones only, with some absent. This sample has about 190,000 clones, with roughly three fifths found just once. The source material was CD4+ T cells sorted from blood, sampled at week 4, from a patient treated with tofacitinib. These receptors were taken from a human donor with alopecia areata.

The chain carries TRBV30 and TRBJ1-2; D uncertain. Germline V gene sequence: CDR1 GTSNPN, CDR2 SVGIG (reference sequence). Trimming shortened V by 0 bases and J by 8 bases, and 19 bases separated the two germline ends. The CDR3 runs 15 residues. CDR3 amino acids: CAWSVESGRRLGYTF. The CDR3 DNA is TGTGCCTGGAGTGTAGAGTCGGGTCGGCGTTTGGGCTACACCTTC.

The rearrangement links TRBV10-3 to TRBJ2-7, with D tentatively TRBD2 (6 bases). Germline assignment: CDR1 ENHRY and CDR2 SYGVKD. Trimming removed 4 bases at V and 4 bases at J, with 11 bases between. CDR3 size: 13 residues. CDR3 bases: TGTGCCATCAGTGCCGGGAGTGAATACGAGCAGTACTTC. It encodes CAISAGSEYEQYF.

The CDR3 sequence: CSVGRGEYEQYF. DNA for the CDR3: TGCAGCGTGGGGAGGGGCGAATACGAGCAGTACTTC. The chain links TRBV29-1 to TRBJ2-7, with TRBD2 matching over 7 bases. After removal of 6 bases from V and 4 bases from J, the junction contained 6 bases not matched to a gene. The CDR3 has 12 residues. Germline lookup yields CDR1 SQVTM and CDR2 ANQGSEA.

This clone was counted ten times or more. V usage is TRBV27 and J usage is TRBJ2-5, with 7 bases that match TRBD2. The CDR3 contains 15 residues. Germline V gives CDR1 MNHEY, CDR2 SMNVEV (reference sequence). Trimming took 5 bases from V and 0 from J; bases not matched to a gene: 6. The CDR3 DNA reads TGTGCCAGCAGTAGTGCTAGCGGATACCAAGAGACCCAGTACTTC. Its translation: CASSSASGYQETQYF.